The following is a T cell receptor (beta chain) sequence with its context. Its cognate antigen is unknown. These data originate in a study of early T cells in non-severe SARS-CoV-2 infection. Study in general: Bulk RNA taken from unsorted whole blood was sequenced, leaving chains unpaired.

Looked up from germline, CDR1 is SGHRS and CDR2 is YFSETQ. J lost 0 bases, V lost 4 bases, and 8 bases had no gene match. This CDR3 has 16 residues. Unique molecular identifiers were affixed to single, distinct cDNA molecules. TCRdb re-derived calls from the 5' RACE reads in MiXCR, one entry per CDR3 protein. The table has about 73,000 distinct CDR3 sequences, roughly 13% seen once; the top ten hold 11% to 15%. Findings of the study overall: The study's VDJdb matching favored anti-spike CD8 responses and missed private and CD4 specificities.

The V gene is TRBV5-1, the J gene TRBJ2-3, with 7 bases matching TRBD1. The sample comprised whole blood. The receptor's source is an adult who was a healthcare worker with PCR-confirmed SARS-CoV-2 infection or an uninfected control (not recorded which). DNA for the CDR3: TGCGCCAGCAGCCCCGCACAGGGGTCTAGCACAGATACGCAGTATTTT. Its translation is CASSPAQGSSTDTQYF.